Sequencing of this T cell receptor (beta chain) was carried out in a study of blood T cells in healthy people across ages. Study findings and constraints: Long-lived donors carried more naive CD4+ cells and greater diversity than aged donors. Estimates of total diversity, which came from one million sequenced T cells, were considered to be underestimates.

A word on this clonotype: Its antigen remains unidentified.

Per germline, CDR1 SGHNT and CDR2 YYREEE (reference sequence). The CDR3 length is 16 residues. V lost 4 bases and J lost 0, with 14 bases in between. Together with a sample-barcoded 5' primer, a J-beta primer mix was included in a second PCR lasting about 7 to 11 cycles. Each TCR beta cDNA got a 12-nucleotide random molecular identifier. TCRdb passed the 5' RACE reads through MiXCR, listing each CDR3 protein once. The repertoire holds roughly 1.5 million distinct CDR3 sequences, with 35% to 45% as singletons. The sample comprised blood. The receptor was isolated from a woman between 18 and 29 years old in good health. The chain couples TRBV5-4 to TRBJ2-1, with D hard to call. The CDR3 bases are TGTGCCAGCAGCGATGACCCAAGGAGCTCCTACAATGAGCAGTTCTTC. This codes for CASSDDPRSSYNEQFF.